The present entry profiles one T cell receptor (beta chain) with its context. Its matching antigen is unknown. Produced via immunoSEQ multiplex PCR; TCRdb's table is partial and in-frame only. The table records tens of thousands of clones, 90% to 95% of them present only once. The data originate from a study of graft-versus-host responses after intestinal transplantation. Whole-study results and caveats: Allografts of one patient group, those with graft-donor T cell macrochimerism, had high graft-versus-host to host-versus-graft clonal ratios. Early after transplant, HvG declines were associated with peak levels of circulating GvH clones.

The specimen comprised unstimulated CD4+ T cells sorted from spleen or lymph node cells, sampled before intestinal transplant. The sequence was obtained from a human donor who received an intestinal transplant.

The CDR3 reads CASTRGAAEQFF. The CDR3 bases are TGTGCCAGCACCCGGGGGGCGGCGGAGCAGTTCTTC. The V call is TRBV9, the J call TRBJ2-1; possible D gene TRBD2, 7 bases. The CDR3 runs 12 residues. In germline, CDR1 is SGDLS, CDR2 YYNGEE. Trimming shortened V by 6 bases and J by 10 bases, and 14 bases separated the two germline ends.